This TCR beta chain emerged from a study of blood T cell repertoires in COVID-19. Study-level information: The samples span acute and convalescent COVID-19 from the United States, Italy and Spain. In each case, the material was cDNA or gDNA derived from T cells, B-cell-depleted T cells, or PBMCs.

Trimming stripped 3 bases from V and 3 bases from J, with 5 bases between. There are 11 residues in the CDR3. The germline V gene encodes CDR1 DFQATT and CDR2 SNEGSKA (reference sequence). Original methodology: Estimates of nucleated cell counts were drawn from the amplification of reference gene primers. Clones were read by immunoSEQ multiplex PCR, and TCRdb kept only the in-frame ones, dropping some. That table is the source of V, J and clone size, and D and trimming were worked out from the DNA. The sample consists of roughly 45,000 clones, 65% to 85% of them appearing once. Sequenced material: peripheral blood. The receptor was isolated from a man between 50 and 59 years old with active COVID-19. J is TRBJ1-1 and V is TRBV20-1, with D tentatively TRBD1 (5 bases). The CDR3 DNA reads TGCAGTGCTAGGACAGACACTGAAGCTTTCTTT. It encodes CSARTDTEAFF.